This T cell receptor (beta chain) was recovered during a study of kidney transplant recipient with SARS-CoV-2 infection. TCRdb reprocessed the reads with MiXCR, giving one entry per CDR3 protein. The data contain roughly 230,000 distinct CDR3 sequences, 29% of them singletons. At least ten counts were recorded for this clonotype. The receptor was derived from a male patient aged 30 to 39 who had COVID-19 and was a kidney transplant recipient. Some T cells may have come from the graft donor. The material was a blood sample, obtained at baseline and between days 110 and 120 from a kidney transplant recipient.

The CDR3 is CASTDTLYGYTF. CDR3 in DNA: TGTGCCAGCACTGATACCCTTTATGGCTACACCTTC. The chain joins TRBV6-2 or TRBV6-3 to TRBJ1-2; D is unresolved. The CDR3 is made up of 12 amino acids. V was trimmed by 7 bases and J by 5 bases, leaving 11 bases between them. Per the germline V gene, CDR1 is MNHEY and CDR2 is SVGEGT.